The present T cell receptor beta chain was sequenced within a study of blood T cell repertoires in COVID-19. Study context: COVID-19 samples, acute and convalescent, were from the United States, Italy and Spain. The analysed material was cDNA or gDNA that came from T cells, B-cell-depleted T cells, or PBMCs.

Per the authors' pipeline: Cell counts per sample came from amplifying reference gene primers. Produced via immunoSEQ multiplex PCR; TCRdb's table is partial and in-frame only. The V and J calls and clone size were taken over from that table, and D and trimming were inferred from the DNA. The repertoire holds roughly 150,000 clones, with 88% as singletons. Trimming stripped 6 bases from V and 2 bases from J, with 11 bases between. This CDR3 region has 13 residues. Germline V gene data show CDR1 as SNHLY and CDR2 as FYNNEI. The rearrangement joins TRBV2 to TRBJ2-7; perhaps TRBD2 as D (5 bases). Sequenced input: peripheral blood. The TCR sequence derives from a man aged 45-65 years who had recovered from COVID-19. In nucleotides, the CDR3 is TGTGCCAGCAGCTTTGGACTGACCTACGAGCAGTACTTC. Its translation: CASSFGLTYEQYF.